The clone carrying this T cell receptor (beta chain) was found many times. Its antigen is not known. V dropped 6 bases and J dropped 0 bases, with 14 bases sitting between them. There are 15 residues in the CDR3. Germline V gene sequence: CDR1 MDHEN, CDR2 SYDVKM. The source of the sample is a study of T cells in Graves' hyperthyroidism and ophthalmopathy. RNA transcripts provided the source from which TCR beta CDR3 regions were amplified. The HTBI primer set drove a first-round RT-PCR of the TCR CDR3. TCRdb independently ran MiXCR on the multiplex PCR reads; one entry per CDR3 protein. Here the sample spans hundreds of thousands of distinct CDR3 sequences, 11% to 15% being singletons. No ophthalmopathy progression within 18 months constituted stable Graves' hyperthyroidism. Participants, patients aged 18 to 65, had newly diagnosed hyperthyroidism with a duration under 2 months. The PBMCs had their origin in 10 ml of fresh peripheral blood.

General study results and limits: Blood also carried most thyroid clonotypes expanded above 0.001.

The sequencing input was blood. This sequence joins TRBV28 and TRBJ2-5, with D unresolved. The sequence came from a young woman with Graves' hyperthyroidism. In nucleotides, the CDR3 is TGTGCCAGCAGCACACAGTCCTGGTACCAAGAGACCCAGTACTTC. It specifies CASSTQSWYQETQYF.